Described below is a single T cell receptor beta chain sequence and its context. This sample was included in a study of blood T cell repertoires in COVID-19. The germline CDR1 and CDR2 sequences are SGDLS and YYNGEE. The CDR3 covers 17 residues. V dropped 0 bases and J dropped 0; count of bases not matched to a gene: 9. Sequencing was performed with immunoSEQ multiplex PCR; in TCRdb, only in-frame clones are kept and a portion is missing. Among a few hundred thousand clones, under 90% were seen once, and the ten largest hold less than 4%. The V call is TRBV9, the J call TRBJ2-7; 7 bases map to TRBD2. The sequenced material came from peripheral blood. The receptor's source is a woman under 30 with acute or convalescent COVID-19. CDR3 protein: CASSVGWAAGASYEQYF. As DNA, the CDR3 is TGTGCCAGCAGCGTAGGGTGGGCGGCGGGAGCCTCCTACGAGCAGTACTTC.